This TCR beta chain was retrieved from a study of graft-versus-host responses after intestinal transplantation. Remarks on this clone: The antigen remains unidentified. The junction and the germline gene differ at one end; a read error may be behind it.

Here immunoSEQ multiplex PCR was the method, and the copy in TCRdb shows in-frame clones only, minus some. This sample has tens of thousands of clones; nearly 95% occur once, and the top ten carry around 0.2%. This CDR3 comprises 15 residues. Germline V gene sequence: CDR1 LGHNA, CDR2 YSLEER. The chain is built from TRBV4-3 and TRBJ2-1; 8 positions agree with TRBD1. The sequence was collected from a human donor who was the organ donor for an intestinal transplant. The sequences come from unstimulated CD8+ T cells sorted from spleen or lymph node cells, collected before transplant. For the CDR3, the DNA is TGCGCCAGCAGCGAAGACAGGGGACACTACAATGAGCAGTTCTTC. Amino acid sequence: CASSEDRGHYNEQFF.